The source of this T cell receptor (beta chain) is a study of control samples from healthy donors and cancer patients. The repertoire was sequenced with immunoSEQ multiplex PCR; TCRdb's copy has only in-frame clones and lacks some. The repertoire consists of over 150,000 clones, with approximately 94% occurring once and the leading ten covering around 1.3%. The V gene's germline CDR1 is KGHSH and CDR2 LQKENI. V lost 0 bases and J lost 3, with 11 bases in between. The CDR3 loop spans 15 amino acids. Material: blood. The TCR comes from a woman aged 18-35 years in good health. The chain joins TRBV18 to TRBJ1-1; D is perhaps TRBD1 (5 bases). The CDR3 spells CASSPPARADTEAFF. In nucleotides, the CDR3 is TGTGCCAGCTCACCACCGGCCAGGGCAGACACTGAAGCTTTCTTT.